This T cell receptor beta chain comes out of a study of shared clonotypes between healthy human individuals. Study conclusions and caveats: The study generally estimated greater richness for naive than memory subsets. An anticipated effect of sequencing depth on clonotype sharing among donors was recognized.

As defined, naive CD8 cells were CD45RO-negative and positively selected for CCR7, with terminally differentiated effector memory CD45RA+ cells excluded. Adults of Caucasian background living in Nashville, Tennessee made up all donors. As to this clone: Its target is unknown. Additional DNA sequences in this sample encode the identical CDR3.

Germline CDR1 is SGHDT and CDR2 is YYEEEE. Trimming stripped 0 bases from V and 5 bases from J, with 6 bases between. The CDR3 spans 12 residues. Per the original data handling: Filtering of immunoSEQ junctional sequences could not match full-length read filtering. The assay was immunoSEQ multiplex PCR, and TCRdb's table has in-frame clones only and misses some. The V and J calls and clone size come from that table; D and trimming were worked out from the DNA. Of around 2,000,000 clones in the sample, about 94% were seen once. This sequence originates from a man between 18 and 35 years old in good health. What was sequenced was naive CD8+ T cells sorted from blood. This rearrangement joins TRBV5-6 to TRBJ2-7; no definite D call. The CDR3 DNA reads TGTGCCAGCAGCTTGGGCGACGACGAGCAGTACTTC. It specifies CASSLGDDEQYF.